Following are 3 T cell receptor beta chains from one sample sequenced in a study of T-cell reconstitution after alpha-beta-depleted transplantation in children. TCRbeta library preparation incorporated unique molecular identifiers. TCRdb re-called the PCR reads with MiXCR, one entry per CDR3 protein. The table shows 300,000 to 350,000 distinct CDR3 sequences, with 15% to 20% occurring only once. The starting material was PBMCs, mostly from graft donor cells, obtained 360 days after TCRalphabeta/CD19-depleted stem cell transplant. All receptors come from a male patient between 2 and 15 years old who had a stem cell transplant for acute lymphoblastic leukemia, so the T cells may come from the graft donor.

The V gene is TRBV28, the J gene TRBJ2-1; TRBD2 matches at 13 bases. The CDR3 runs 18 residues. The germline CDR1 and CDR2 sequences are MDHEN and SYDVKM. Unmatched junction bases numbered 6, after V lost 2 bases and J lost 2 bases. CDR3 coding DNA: TGTGCCAGCAGTTTAGGTCCGACTAGCGGGAGGACCTACAATGAGCAGTTCTTC. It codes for CASSLGPTSGRTYNEQFF.

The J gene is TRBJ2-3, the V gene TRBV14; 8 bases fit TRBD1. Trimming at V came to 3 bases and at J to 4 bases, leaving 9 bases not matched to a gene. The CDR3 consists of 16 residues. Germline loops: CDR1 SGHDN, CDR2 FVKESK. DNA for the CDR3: TGTGCCAGCAGCCAGGATGCAGGGGGCGGCGCAGATACGCAGTATTTT. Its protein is CASSQDAGGGADTQYF.

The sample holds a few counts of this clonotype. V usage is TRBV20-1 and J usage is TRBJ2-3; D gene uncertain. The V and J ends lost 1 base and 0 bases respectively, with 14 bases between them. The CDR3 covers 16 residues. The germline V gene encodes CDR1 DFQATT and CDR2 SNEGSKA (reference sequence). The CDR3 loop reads CSARGAGPSSTDTQYF. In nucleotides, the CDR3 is TGCAGTGCTAGAGGGGCTGGGCCTTCTAGCACAGATACGCAGTATTTT.